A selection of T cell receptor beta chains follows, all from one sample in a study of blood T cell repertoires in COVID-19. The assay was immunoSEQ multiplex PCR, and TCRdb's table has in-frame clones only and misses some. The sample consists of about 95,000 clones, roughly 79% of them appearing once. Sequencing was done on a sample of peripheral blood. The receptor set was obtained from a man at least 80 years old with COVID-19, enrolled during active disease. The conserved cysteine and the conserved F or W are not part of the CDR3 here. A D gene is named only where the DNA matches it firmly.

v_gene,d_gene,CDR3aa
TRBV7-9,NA,ASTPGRVHLMNTEAF
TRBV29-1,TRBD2,GGGGPEETQY
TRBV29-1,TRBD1,SVGPWDRGAGGELF
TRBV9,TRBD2,ASSPGLAEYYNEQF
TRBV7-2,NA,ASSFEGVGEQY
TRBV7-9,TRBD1,ASSRGQSTLPTDTQY
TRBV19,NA,ASSITRDKRQPQH
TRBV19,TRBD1,ASRAGGNPGAF
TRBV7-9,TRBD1,ASSFDRVSGNTIY
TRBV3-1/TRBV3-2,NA,ASSLTGIGDSPLH
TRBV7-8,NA,ASSLYQGGKTQY
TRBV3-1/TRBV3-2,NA,ASSRGQSNQPQH
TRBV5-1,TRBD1,ASSFRQGGYEQY
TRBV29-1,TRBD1,SVPATTGPHGGTEAF
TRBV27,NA,ASSLSIQHVAGELF
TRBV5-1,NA,ASSFFTTNEQF
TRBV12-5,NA,ASGFGQNQPQH